These T cell receptor beta chains were read from a single sample in a study of graft-versus-host responses after intestinal transplantation. The assay was immunoSEQ multiplex PCR, and TCRdb's table has in-frame clones only and misses some. This sample yields some 50,000 clones, of which 65% to 85% are seen a single time; 0.45% to 0.55% belongs to the top ten. The antigens for these receptors are not known. The sequences come from unstimulated CD4+ T cells sorted from spleen or lymph node cells, collected before transplant. All receptors come from a human donor who was the organ donor for an intestinal transplant. Both conserved end residues are part of each CDR3. A D gene is named only where the DNA matches it firmly. Not all rows give a size; the values are once, few, many and, for expanded clones, a class.

TRBV6-6,.,TRBJ1-1,TRBD1,CASRPRQGMNTEAFF,TGTGCCAGCAGGCCCCGACAGGGAATGAACACTGAAGCTTTCTTT
TRBV6-5,.,TRBJ2-7,TRBD1,CASSRKGQNYEQYF,TGTGCCAGCAGTAGAAAGGGACAGAACTACGAGCAGTACTTC
TRBV18,.,TRBJ1-3,.,CASSPLHGHQGSGNTIYF,TGTGCCAGCTCACCACTCCATGGGCACCAGGGATCTGGAAACACCATATATTTT
TRBV7-9,.,TRBJ2-5,TRBD1,CASSLDRGVQETQYF,TGTGCCAGCAGCTTAGACAGGGGAGTCCAAGAGACCCAGTACTTC
TRBV6-1,.,TRBJ1-1,TRBD1,CASSPDRAWGTEAFF,TGTGCCAGCAGTCCGGACAGGGCGTGGGGCACTGAAGCTTTCTTT
TRBV6-9,.,TRBJ1-1,.,CASGQLNTEAFF,TGTGCCAGCGGACAGTTGAACACTGAAGCTTTCTTT
TRBV7-2,.,TRBJ2-2,.,CASSLGQLASNTGELFF,TGTGCCAGCAGCTTAGGGCAACTGGCGTCGAACACCGGGGAGCTGTTTTTT
TRBV4-3,.,TRBJ1-1,.,CASRWAGNTEAFF,TGCGCCAGCAGGTGGGCAGGGAACACTGAAGCTTTCTTT
TRBV7-2,.,TRBJ2-5,TRBD2,CASSSRTRQETQYF,TGTGCCAGCAGCTCCAGGACTAGACAAGAGACCCAGTACTTC
TRBV9,.,TRBJ2-2,.,CASSLSLGTGELFF,TGTGCCAGCAGCTTATCCCTTGGGACCGGGGAGCTGTTTTTT
TRBV28,once,TRBJ2-3,.,CASRADTQYF,TGTGCCAGCAGGGCAGATACGCAGTATTTT
TRBV4-2,.,TRBJ1-6,.,CASSQEKMNNSPLHF,TGTGCCAGCAGCCAAGAAAAGATGAATAATTCACCCCTCCACTTT
TRBV27,.,TRBJ1-2,.,CASSPDWGWGYGYTF,TGTGCCAGCAGTCCAGATTGGGGATGGGGCTATGGCTACACCTTC
TRBV10-2,.,TRBJ2-1,.,CASSENWAGGYNEQFF,TGCGCCAGCAGTGAGAATTGGGCGGGTGGGTACAATGAGCAGTTCTTC
TRBV5-1,once,TRBJ1-2,.,CASRGLYGYTF,TGCGCCAGCAGGGGGCTCTATGGCTACACCTTC
TRBV2,once,TRBJ1-2,TRBD1,CASTWTGAGYTF,TGTGCCAGCACCTGGACAGGGGCCGGCTACACCTTC
TRBV7-9,.,TRBJ2-1,.,CASTQLITGSYNEQFF,TGTGCCAGCACCCAACTAATAACAGGGTCCTACAATGAGCAGTTCTTC
TRBV19,.,TRBJ1-2,.,CASTTNGQSERYTF,TGTGCCAGTACTACAAATGGACAGTCAGAACGCTACACCTTC
TRBV7-9,.,TRBJ1-1,.,CASIPPGPRNTEAFF,TGTGCCAGCATCCCTCCGGGACCCAGGAACACTGAAGCTTTCTTT
TRBV7-9,medium-sized,TRBJ1-3,.,CASSLDGSGNTIYF,TGTGCCAGCAGCTTAGATGGCAGTGGAAACACCATATATTTT
TRBV9,few,TRBJ2-1,TRBD2,CASSVARGGHNEQFF,TGTGCCAGCAGCGTAGCGCGGGGGGGCCACAATGAGCAGTTCTTC
TRBV15,.,TRBJ1-2,.,CATSRDPRGANNYGYTF,TGTGCCACCAGCAGAGACCCCAGGGGAGCCAACAACTATGGCTACACCTTC
TRBV6-5,.,TRBJ1-6,TRBD1,CASIPGQGRNSPLHF,TGTGCCAGCATCCCTGGACAGGGGAGGAATTCACCCCTCCACTTT
TRBV25-1,.,TRBJ1-1,.,CASSETSHGLTNTEAFF,TGTGCCAGCAGTGAAACCTCACATGGACTTACTAACACTGAAGCTTTCTTT
TRBV7-8,few,TRBJ1-2,.,CASSPTRGYGYTF,TGTGCCAGCAGCCCGACCCGCGGCTATGGCTACACCTTC
TRBV5-1,.,TRBJ2-1,.,CASSLESRGNEQFF,TGCGCCAGCAGCTTGGAATCGCGGGGAAATGAGCAGTTCTTC
TRBV7-2,.,TRBJ2-1,TRBD2,CASSRRGGVNNEQFF,TGTGCCAGCAGCCGTCGGGGGGGCGTTAACAATGAGCAGTTCTTC
TRBV11-2,.,TRBJ2-5,TRBD2,CASNRAGGTETQYF,TGTGCCAGCAACAGAGCGGGGGGGACGGAGACCCAGTACTTC
TRBV12-5,.,TRBJ2-3,TRBD2,CASGFGRGGVADTQYF,TGTGCTAGTGGTTTTGGTCGGGGGGGCGTTGCAGATACGCAGTATTTT
TRBV5-4,few,TRBJ2-1,TRBD2,CASSAGTSGRREQFF,TGTGCCAGCAGCGCCGGGACTAGCGGGAGACGGGAGCAGTTCTTC
TRBV11-2,.,TRBJ2-5,.,CASSLDLGETQYF,TGTGCCAGCAGCTTAGACTTGGGGGAGACCCAGTACTTC
TRBV6-5,.,TRBJ2-1,.,CASSYSATRNNEQFF,TGTGCCAGCAGTTACTCGGCAACTAGAAACAATGAGCAGTTCTTC
TRBV10-1,.,TRBJ2-7,TRBD2,CASSESSGGEYEQYF,TGCGCCAGCAGTGAGTCTAGCGGGGGGGAGTACGAGCAGTACTTC
TRBV19,.,TRBJ1-1,.,CASSIGFSSPGAFF,TGTGCCAGTAGTATAGGATTTTCGTCCCCGGGTGCTTTCTTT
TRBV30,once,TRBJ2-5,TRBD1,CAWKQGAMTQYF,TGTGCCTGGAAACAGGGGGCCATGACCCAGTACTTC
TRBV7-2,.,TRBJ2-7,.,CASSLQEGETYEQYF,TGTGCCAGCAGCTTACAAGAGGGGGAAACCTACGAGCAGTACTTC
TRBV5-1,few,TRBJ2-7,TRBD1,CASSQTGATYEQYF,TGCGCCAGCAGCCAGACAGGGGCAACCTACGAGCAGTACTTC
TRBV7-6,.,TRBJ2-3,TRBD2,CASSSIAGGTDTQYF,TGTGCCAGCAGCTCTATAGCGGGGGGCACAGATACGCAGTATTTT
TRBV18,.,TRBJ1-4,.,CASSPLGQKEKLFF,TGTGCCAGCTCACCCCTAGGACAGAAAGAAAAACTGTTTTTT
TRBV5-1,few,TRBJ2-2,.,CASSLGFGGRTGELFF,TGCGCCAGCAGCTTGGGGTTCGGGGGGCGAACCGGGGAGCTGTTTTTT
TRBV7-2,once,TRBJ2-7,.,CASRGTSYPTQQYF,TGTGCCAGCAGAGGAACTAGCTACCCTACGCAGCAGTACTTC
TRBV5-1,.,TRBJ2-2,.,CASSLIGPSSGTGELFF,TGCGCCAGCAGCTTGATCGGTCCTTCCTCGGGGACCGGGGAGCTGTTTTTT
TRBV6-5,.,TRBJ2-7,.,CASLIEQYF,TGTGCCAGCCTCATCGAGCAGTACTTC
TRBV4-3,.,TRBJ2-2,.,CASSQVRGTGELFF,TGCGCCAGCAGCCAAGTAAGGGGCACCGGGGAGCTGTTTTTT
TRBV29-1,.,TRBJ2-1,TRBD2,CSGWGGRGGEQFF,TGCAGCGGTTGGGGCGGGAGGGGTGGTGAGCAGTTCTTC
TRBV9,.,TRBJ2-2,TRBD2,CASSPTSLHTGELFF,TGTGCCAGCAGCCCGACTAGCCTCCACACCGGGGAGCTGTTTTTT
TRBV7-2,.,TRBJ2-7,.,CASSPPFTPWGYEQYF,TGTGCCAGCAGCCCCCCTTTTACGCCGTGGGGCTACGAGCAGTACTTC
TRBV5-4,.,TRBJ1-1,.,CASSLIRGDNTEAFF,TGTGCCAGCAGCTTGATTAGGGGCGATAACACTGAAGCTTTCTTT
TRBV7-9,.,TRBJ2-1,TRBD1,CASSFLRTGAPYNEQFF,TGTGCCAGCAGCTTTCTGAGGACAGGGGCCCCGTACAATGAGCAGTTCTTC
TRBV10-3,.,TRBJ2-7,.,CAISELLYEQYF,TGTGCCATCAGTGAGTTACTTTACGAGCAGTACTTC
TRBV27,few,TRBJ1-5,TRBD1,CASSPQGTANQPQHF,TGTGCCAGCAGTCCCCAGGGGACAGCAAATCAGCCCCAGCATTTT
TRBV6-1,.,TRBJ1-4,.,CASITGRRTNEKLFF,TGTGCCAGCATCACCGGAAGGAGAACTAATGAAAAACTGTTTTTT